Sequencing of this T cell receptor beta chain was carried out in a study of T cells after yellow fever vaccination. Each CDR3 protein is one row after TCRdb ran MiXCR on the 5' RACE reads. The sample has some 400,000 distinct CDR3 sequences, 6.2% seen once. This clonotype was seen only a few times. V dropped 5 bases and J dropped 6 bases, with 13 bases sitting between them. The CDR3 consists of 14 residues. Here the sequenced sample was PBMCs, taken 5 days after the yellow fever booster vaccination. This chain uses TRBV12-3 or TRBV12-4 with TRBJ2-2, with D tentatively TRBD1 (6 bases). This receptor was taken from a young man who received the YFV17D yellow fever vaccine. In DNA, the CDR3 is TGTGCCAGCAGTGCTACAGGGCTCTCCGGGGAGCTGTTTTTT. Its translation: CASSATGLSGELFF.